The 21 T cell receptor beta chains below come from one sample, sequenced in a study of cytomegalovirus exposure and HLA in healthy donors. Both 60 Vbeta primers and 13 Jbeta primers went into the PCR. Data came from immunoSEQ multiplex PCR; TCRdb stores just in-frame clones and leaves some out. The sample contains about 120,000 clones, 78% of which appear only once. Sample: PBMCs. These receptors were collected from a middle-aged woman in good health and CMV-seronegative.

The chain joins TRBV6-6 to TRBJ1-4; tentative D call: TRBD1 (5 bases). Trimming removed 2 bases at V and 8 bases at J, with 15 bases between. Looked up from germline, CDR1 is MNHNY and CDR2 is SVGAGI (reference sequence). CDR3 length: 15 amino acids. The CDR3 is CASSYLGGVGEKLFF. CDR3 nucleotide sequence: TGTGCCAGCAGTTACCTCGGGGGAGTGGGGGAAAAACTGTTTTTT.

The chain has TRBV5-1 and TRBJ2-5; 9 positions agree with TRBD2. Germline V gene data show CDR1 as SGHRS and CDR2 as YFSETQ. V lost 0 bases and J lost 4; bases outside the gene matches: 7. The CDR3 totals 16 residues. CDR3 loop: CASSLEASGMGETQYF. Written as DNA, the CDR3 is TGCGCCAGCAGCTTGGAGGCTAGCGGGATGGGAGAGACCCAGTACTTC.

This clone was detected only once. V gene TRBV11-2 combines with J gene TRBJ2-7; D is unclear. V was pared by 5 bases and J by 1 base, with 21 bases between. CDR1 SGHAT and CDR2 FQNNGV come from the germline V gene. This CDR3 contains 17 residues. The CDR3 region has the DNA TGTGCCAGCAGCCCCGCAGCTAGTCCCCAGACTTCCTACGAGCAGTACTTC. It is translated as CASSPAASPQTSYEQYF.

This clone was detected a few times. The junction departs from the called germline gene at one end, perhaps through a read error. The J gene is TRBJ2-7, the V gene TRBV7-9, with D possibly TRBD1 on 6 matching bases. The CDR3 extends over 11 amino acids. Looked up from germline, CDR1 is SEHNR and CDR2 is FQNEAQ (reference sequence). CDR3 region: CSSRGFTEQYF. Here the CDR3 DNA reads TGTTCCAGCAGGGGCTTTACCGAGCAGTACTTC.

The chain combines TRBV2 with TRBJ1-2; 8 bases are a match to TRBD1. From germline, CDR1 is SNHLY and CDR2 FYNNEI. This CDR3 comprises 16 residues. With V trimmed by 4 bases and J by 8 bases, 15 bases remained unmatched. The CDR3 loop is CASSASRTTGESGYTF. CDR3 bases: TGTGCCAGCAGTGCCTCGCGGACGACAGGGGAGAGCGGCTACACCTTC. The whole variable domain, remainder taken from reference TRBV2 and TRBJ1-2, is EPEVTQTPSHQVTQMGQEVILRCVPISNHLYFYWYRQILGQKVEFLVSFYNNEISEKSEIFDDQFSVERPDGSNFTLKIRSTKLEDSAMYFCASSASRTTGESGYTFGSGTRLTVV.

This chain joins TRBV9 and TRBJ1-3; no definite D call. The CDR3 contains 13 residues. Germline CDR1 reads SGDLS; CDR2 reads YYNGEE. The V end was cut by 3 bases, the J end by 0 bases, with 4 bases between. CDR3 region: CASSAVSGNTIYF. DNA of the CDR3: TGTGCCAGCAGCGCAGTCTCTGGAAACACCATATATTTT.

This chain joins TRBV5-1 and TRBJ2-7; 10 bases agree with TRBD2. Unmatched junction bases numbered 5, after V lost 3 bases and J lost 5 bases. CDR1 SGHRS and CDR2 YFSETQ come from the germline V gene. The CDR3 loop spans 14 amino acids. CDR3 sequence reads: CASSSLAGVDEQYF. The CDR3 coding sequence is TGCGCCAGCAGCTCTCTAGCGGGAGTTGACGAGCAGTACTTC.

This clone has a handful of counts. V is TRBV4-1 and J is TRBJ2-3; TRBD2 aligns across 9 bases. Per the germline V gene, CDR1 is MGHRA and CDR2 is YSYEKL. This CDR3 has 13 amino acids. Unmatched junction bases numbered 4, after V lost 5 bases and J lost 7 bases. The CDR3 is CASSYGTSNTQYF. As DNA, the CDR3 is TGCGCCAGCAGCTATGGGACTAGCAATACGCAGTATTTT.

The chain joins TRBV7-9 to TRBJ1-2; 9 nucleotides align to TRBD1. This CDR3 comprises 15 residues. The trim removed 9 bases at V and 8 bases at J, leaving 16 bases unmatched. Per germline, CDR1 SEHNR and CDR2 FQNEAQ (reference sequence). CDR3 residues: CASAKGTGTEEGYTF. CDR3 bases: TGTGCCAGTGCCAAAGGGACAGGGACTGAGGAAGGCTACACCTTC.

The rearrangement links TRBV19 to TRBJ2-5, with a possible D match to TRBD2 (6 bases). The CDR3 spans 15 residues. CDR1 and CDR2 from the germline V gene are LNHDA and SQIVND (reference sequence). Trimming removed 7 bases from V and 5 bases from J, with 20 bases in between. In nucleotides, the CDR3 is TGTGCCAGTAAACGATATGTAACTAGCACGGAGACCCAGTACTTC. It translates to CASKRYVTSTETQYF.

The CDR3 loop is CASSQAGTGLNEQYF. CDR3 in DNA: TGCGCCAGCAGCCAGGCCGGGACAGGGTTAAACGAGCAGTACTTC. The chain couples TRBV4-3 to TRBJ2-7, with 9 bases fitting TRBD1. Germline CDR1 and CDR2: LGHNA and YSLEER. V shed 3 bases and J 5 bases; nucleotides not matched to a gene: 8. This CDR3 is 15 amino acids long.

This clone was observed a few times. This chain joins TRBV18 and TRBJ2-7; D perhaps matches TRBD1 (5 bases). CDR1 is KGHSH, CDR2 LQKENI, per germline. The CDR3 runs 14 residues. Trimming cost V 6 bases and J 2 bases, with 14 bases left between them. The CDR3 reads CASSPQGSTYEQYF. CDR3 DNA: TGTGCCAGCTCCCCCCAGGGTTCTACCTACGAGCAGTACTTC.

The chain has TRBV9 and TRBJ2-7; TRBD2 aligns across 12 bases. This CDR3 is 15 amino acids long. Germline lookup yields CDR1 SGDLS and CDR2 YYNGEE. With V trimmed by 4 bases and J by 1 base, 3 bases remained unmatched. As DNA, the CDR3 is TGTGCCAGCAGCCCGACTAGCGGGGGATCCTACGAGCAGTACTTC. Translation gives CASSPTSGGSYEQYF. Looking up the rest from reference TRBV9 and TRBJ2-7 gives the full variable domain: DSGVTQTPKHLITATGQRVTLRCSPRSGDLSVYWYQQSLDQGLQFLIQYYNGEERAKGNILERFSAQQFPDLHSELNLSSLELGDSALYFCASSPTSGGSYEQYFGPGTRLTVT.

The chain links TRBV7-2 to TRBJ2-5, with D maybe TRBD2 (5 bases). V was cut by 3 bases and J by 1 base, with 15 bases left in between. This CDR3 has 16 residues. CDR1 is SGHTA, CDR2 FQGNSA, per germline. The CDR3 bases are TGTGCCAGCAGCTTGGCCGGGAACGTGCCCCAAGAGACCCAGTACTTC. Its translation: CASSLAGNVPQETQYF.

The rearrangement links TRBV6-6 to TRBJ2-7; 7 bases are shared with TRBD2. J was trimmed by 3 bases and V by 5 bases; bases with no gene match: 7. There are 14 residues in the CDR3. CDR1 and CDR2 (germline): MNHNY, SVGAGI (reference sequence). The DNA of the CDR3 is TGTGCCAGCAGTCTCGGGGGAGGGAGCTACGAGCAGTACTTC. It translates to CASSLGGGSYEQYF.

The sample holds a few counts of this clone. This chain connects TRBV7-9 to TRBJ2-1, with a possible D match to TRBD2 (6 bases). The CDR3 length is 12 residues. The V gene's germline CDR1 is SEHNR and CDR2 FQNEAQ (reference sequence). Trimming removed 6 bases at V and 9 bases at J, with 12 bases between. Here the CDR3 reads CASSTVGGEQFF. The DNA for the CDR3 is TGTGCCAGCAGTACCGTGGGAGGTGAGCAGTTCTTC.

This clone was detected a few times. This chain links TRBV13 with TRBJ2-7; D unclear. Germline-derived CDR1 and CDR2 are PRHDT and FYEKMQ (reference sequence). The CDR3 is made up of 14 amino acids. V was cut by 0 bases and J by 3 bases, with 9 bases left in between. CDR3 in DNA: TGTGCCAGCAGCTTAGGGTTAGCCAACTACGAGCAGTACTTC. It yields the protein CASSLGLANYEQYF.

About this clone: Sequence at one end of the junction differs from germline and may be a read error. The chain has TRBV7-9 and TRBJ2-2; 9 nucleotides agree with TRBD1. CDR1 and CDR2 (germline): SEHNR, FQNEAQ (reference sequence). The CDR3 totals 16 residues. CDR3 coding DNA: TGTTCCAGCAGCTTATTGGGACAGGGTCACACCGGGGAGCTGTTTTTT. Translation: CSSSLLGQGHTGELFF.

The J gene is TRBJ1-3, the V gene TRBV7-2; TRBD1 matches 7 bases. The CDR3 length is 15 residues. Germline V gene lookup returns CDR1 SGHTA and CDR2 FQGNSA. Losses at the gene ends were 5 bases for V and 4 bases for J; bases not matched to a gene: 8. In DNA form, the CDR3 reads TGTGCCAGCAGCCCGGCCGACAGGGCCGGAAACACCATATATTTT. As protein: CASSPADRAGNTIYF.

This clone was recorded a few times. The chain has TRBV5-5 and TRBJ2-7; 7 nucleotides match TRBD1. The germline gives CDR1 SGHKS, CDR2 YYEKEE (reference sequence). V was pared by 0 bases and J by 4 bases, with 7 bases of the junction left unmatched. This CDR3 has 15 amino acids. This CDR3 reads CASSLGGDSAYEQYF. The CDR3 DNA reads as TGTGCCAGCAGCTTGGGTGGGGACAGTGCTTACGAGCAGTACTTC. Full variable domain (rest looked up from reference TRBV5-5 and TRBJ2-7): DAGVTQSPTHLIKTRGQQVTLRCSPISGHKSVSWYQQVLGQGPQFIFQYYEKEERGRGNFPDRFSARQFPNYSSELNVNALLLGDSALYLCASSLGGDSAYEQYFGPGTRLTVT.

The chain combines TRBV4-1 with TRBJ2-1, with 7 bases fitting TRBD2. V shed 3 bases, J shed 2 bases, and the junction held 7 bases outside the gene matches. CDR1 is MGHRA, CDR2 YSYEKL, per germline. There are 16 residues in the CDR3. The CDR3 loop reads CASSQVPGTTYNEQFF. CDR3 nucleotide sequence: TGCGCCAGCAGCCAGGTACCCGGGACTACCTACAATGAGCAGTTCTTC.